This entry concerns a single TCR beta chain. The assay was immunoSEQ multiplex PCR, and TCRdb's table has in-frame clones only and misses some. The sample includes about 190,000 clones, more than 85% of them seen just once. The germline gives CDR1 WNHNN, CDR2 SYGVQD (reference sequence). V lost 0 bases to trimming and J lost 5 bases, with 7 bases between them. The CDR3 is 13 amino acids. This sample is drawn from a study of blood T cell repertoires in COVID-19. The sequencing input was peripheral blood. The chain employs TRBV10-1 and TRBJ2-5, with a possible D match to TRBD2 (5 bases). This TCR came from a man aged 25-40 years with acute or convalescent COVID-19. This chain's CDR3 is CASSESGSETQYF. The CDR3 coding sequence is TGCGCCAGCAGTGAGTCAGGGAGTGAGACCCAGTACTTC.